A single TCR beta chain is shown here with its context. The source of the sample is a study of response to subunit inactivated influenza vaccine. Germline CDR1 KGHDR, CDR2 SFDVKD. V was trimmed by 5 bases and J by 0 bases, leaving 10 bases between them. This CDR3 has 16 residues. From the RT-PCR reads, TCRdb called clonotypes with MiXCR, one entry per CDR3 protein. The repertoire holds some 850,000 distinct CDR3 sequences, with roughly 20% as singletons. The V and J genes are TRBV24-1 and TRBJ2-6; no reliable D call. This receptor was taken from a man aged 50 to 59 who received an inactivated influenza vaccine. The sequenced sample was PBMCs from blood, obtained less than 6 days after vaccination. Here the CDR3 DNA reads TGTGCCACCAGTGGTAAGAGCTACTCTGGGGCCAACGTCCTGACTTTC. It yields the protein CATSGKSYSGANVLTF.